The clone carrying this TCR beta chain has more than one count but fewer than ten. This specimen belongs to a study of blood T cell dynamics during melanoma immunotherapy. V shed 4 bases and J shed 0 bases, with 9 bases lying between them. CDR1 is SQVTM, CDR2 ANQGSEA, per germline. The CDR3 sequence is 13 residues long. Time point of the sample: week 3, after first cycle of checkpoint inhibitor. Blood was drawn before treatment and at week 3 after checkpoint blockade. No patient had earlier systemic cancer treatment, concurrent immunosuppressants, or another active cancer. Measured with immunoSEQ multiplex PCR; TCRdb has only the in-frame clones, and not every one. The table lists approximately 20,000 clones, 70% to 90% of them singletons.

The clonotype comes from a human donor with melanoma. Sample: blood, taken from a patient treated with checkpoint blockade. This chain connects TRBV29-1 to TRBJ1-1; maybe TRBD1 (5 bases). The CDR3 reads CSVARDLNTEAFF. In DNA form, the CDR3 reads TGCAGCGTTGCTCGGGACCTGAACACTGAAGCTTTCTTT.